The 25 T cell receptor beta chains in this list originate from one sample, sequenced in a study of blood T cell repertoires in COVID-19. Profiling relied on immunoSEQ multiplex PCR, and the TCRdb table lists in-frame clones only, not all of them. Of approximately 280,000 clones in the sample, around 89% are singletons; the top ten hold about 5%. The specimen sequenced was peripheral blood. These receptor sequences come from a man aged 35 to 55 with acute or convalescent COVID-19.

Written as DNA, the CDR3 is TGTGCCAGCAGCCTCCGGGATGGTGAAAAACTGTTTTTT. Residues: CASSLRDGEKLFF. The chain combines TRBV6-6 with TRBJ1-4; D is undetermined. Germline CDR1 MNHNY, CDR2 SVGAGI (reference sequence). V was trimmed by 6 bases and J by 7 bases, leaving 12 bases between them. This CDR3 comprises 13 residues.

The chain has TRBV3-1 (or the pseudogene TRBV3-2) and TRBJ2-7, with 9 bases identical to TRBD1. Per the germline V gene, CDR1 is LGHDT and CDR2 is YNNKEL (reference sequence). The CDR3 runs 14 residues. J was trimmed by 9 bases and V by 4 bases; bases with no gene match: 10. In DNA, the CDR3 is TGTGCCAGCAGCCCAACAGGGGGCCCACGAGGGCAGTACTTC. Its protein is CASSPTGGPRGQYF.

The CDR3 DNA reads TGTGCCAGCGACGGGGGGAACTATAACTATGGCTACACCTTC. Translation: CASDGGNYNYGYTF. The chain combines TRBV5-5 with TRBJ1-2, with D possibly matching TRBD1 (5 bases). The germline CDR1 and CDR2 sequences are SGHKS and YYEKEE (reference sequence). Trimming removed 7 bases at V and 1 base at J, with 14 bases between. The CDR3 is made up of 14 amino acids.

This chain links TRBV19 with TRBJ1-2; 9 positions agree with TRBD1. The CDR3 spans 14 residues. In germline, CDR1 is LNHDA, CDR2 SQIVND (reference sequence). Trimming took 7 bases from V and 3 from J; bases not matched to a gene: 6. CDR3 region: CASTLDRGHYGYTF. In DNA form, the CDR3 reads TGTGCCAGTACATTGGACAGGGGCCACTATGGCTACACCTTC.

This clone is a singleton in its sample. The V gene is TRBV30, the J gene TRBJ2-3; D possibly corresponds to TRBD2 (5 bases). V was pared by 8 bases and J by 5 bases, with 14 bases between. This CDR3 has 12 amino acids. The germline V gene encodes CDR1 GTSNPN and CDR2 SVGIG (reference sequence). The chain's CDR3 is CAVRPRGDTQYF. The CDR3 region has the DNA TGTGCCGTAAGACCTCGGGGAGATACGCAGTATTTT.

CDR3 residues: CASSEGGGYTF. DNA for the CDR3: TGCGCCAGCAGTGAGGGGGGCGGCTACACCTTC. The V call is TRBV10-2, the J call TRBJ1-2; tentative D call: TRBD1 (6 bases). V lost 2 bases, J lost 8 bases, and 6 bases lay in between. The CDR3 runs 11 residues. Germline CDR1 and CDR2: WSHSY and SAAADI.

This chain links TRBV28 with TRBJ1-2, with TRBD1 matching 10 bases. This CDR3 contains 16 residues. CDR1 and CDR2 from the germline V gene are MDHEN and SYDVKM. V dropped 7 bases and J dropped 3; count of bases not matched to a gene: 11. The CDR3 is CASIESGTGVDYGYTF. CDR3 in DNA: TGTGCCAGCATCGAATCCGGGACAGGGGTGGACTATGGCTACACCTTC.

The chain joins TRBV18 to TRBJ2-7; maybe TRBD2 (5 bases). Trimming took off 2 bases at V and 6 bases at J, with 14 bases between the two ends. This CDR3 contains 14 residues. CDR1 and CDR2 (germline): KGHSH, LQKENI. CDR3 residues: CASSPSLPGGEQYF. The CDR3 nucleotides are TGTGCCAGCTCACCAAGTCTACCAGGAGGCGAGCAGTACTTC.

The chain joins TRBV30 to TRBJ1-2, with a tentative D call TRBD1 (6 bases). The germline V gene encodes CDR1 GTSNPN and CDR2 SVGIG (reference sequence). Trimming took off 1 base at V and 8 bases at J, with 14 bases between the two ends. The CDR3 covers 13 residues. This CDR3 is CAWSAPQGGGYTF. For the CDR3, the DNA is TGTGCCTGGAGTGCGCCACAGGGTGGGGGCTACACCTTC. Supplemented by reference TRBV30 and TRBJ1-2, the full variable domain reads SQTIHQWPATLVQPVGSPLSLECTVEGTSNPNLYWYRQAAGRGLQLLFYSVGIGQISSEVPQNLSASRPQDRQFILSSKKLLLSDSGFYLCAWSAPQGGGYTFGSGTRLTVV.

The CDR3 region has the DNA TGTGCCAGCAGCCCCAGGCAGGGCGGCTATGGCTACACCTTC. Protein sequence: CASSPRQGGYGYTF. This chain connects TRBV5-8 to TRBJ1-2, with a weak D call TRBD1 (5 bases). V was trimmed by 4 bases and J by 4 bases, leaving 14 bases between them. Looked up from germline, CDR1 is SGHTS and CDR2 is YDEGEE. This CDR3 is built from 14 residues. The complete variable domain, with remaining parts taken from reference TRBV5-8 and TRBJ1-2, reads EAGVTQSPTHLIKTRGQQATLRCSPISGHTSVYWYQQALGLGLQFLLWYDEGEERNRGNFPPRFSGRQFPNYSSELNVNALELEDSALYLCASSPRQGGYGYTFGSGTRLTVV.

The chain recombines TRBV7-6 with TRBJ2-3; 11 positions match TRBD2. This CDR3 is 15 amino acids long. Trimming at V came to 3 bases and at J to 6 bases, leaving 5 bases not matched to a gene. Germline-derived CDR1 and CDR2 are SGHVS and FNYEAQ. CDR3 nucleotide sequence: TGTGCCAGCAGCTTTAGCGGGGGGGTTTTCGATACGCAGTATTTT. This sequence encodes CASSFSGGVFDTQYF. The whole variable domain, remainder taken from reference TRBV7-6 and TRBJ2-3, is GAGVSQSPRYKVTKRGQDVALRCDPISGHVSLYWYRQALGQGPEFLTYFNYEAQQDKSGLPNDRFSAERPEGSISTLTIQRTEQRDSAMYRCASSFSGGVFDTQYFGPGTRLTVL.

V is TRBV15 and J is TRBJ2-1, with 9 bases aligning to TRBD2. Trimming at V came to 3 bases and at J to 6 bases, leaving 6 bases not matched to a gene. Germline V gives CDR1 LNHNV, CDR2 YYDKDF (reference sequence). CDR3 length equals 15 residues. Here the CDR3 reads CATSSPGTSINEQFF. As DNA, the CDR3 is TGTGCCACCAGCAGCCCCGGGACTAGCATCAATGAGCAGTTCTTC.

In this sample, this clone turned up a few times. CDR3 coding DNA: TGTGCCAGTAGTATTGGGGGGGACATGAAGATCTATGGCTACACCTTC. Translated, it gives CASSIGGDMKIYGYTF. The rearrangement links TRBV19 to TRBJ1-2, with D maybe TRBD1 (6 bases). Germline V CDR1 and CDR2: LNHDA, SQIVND (reference sequence). This CDR3 is built from 16 residues. V dropped 3 bases and J dropped 4 bases, with 18 bases sitting between them.

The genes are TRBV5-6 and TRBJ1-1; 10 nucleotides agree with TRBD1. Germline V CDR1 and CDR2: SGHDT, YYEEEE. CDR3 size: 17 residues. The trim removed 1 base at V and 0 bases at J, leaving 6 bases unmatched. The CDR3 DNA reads TGTGCCAGCAGCTTGTTAGGACAGGGGGGTATGAACACTGAAGCTTTCTTT. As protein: CASSLLGQGGMNTEAFF. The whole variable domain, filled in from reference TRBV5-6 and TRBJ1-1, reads DAGVTQSPTHLIKTRGQQVTLRCSPKSGHDTVSWYQQALGQGPQFIFQYYEEEERQRGNFPDRFSGHQFPNYSSELNVNALLLGDSALYLCASSLLGQGGMNTEAFFGQGTRLTVV.

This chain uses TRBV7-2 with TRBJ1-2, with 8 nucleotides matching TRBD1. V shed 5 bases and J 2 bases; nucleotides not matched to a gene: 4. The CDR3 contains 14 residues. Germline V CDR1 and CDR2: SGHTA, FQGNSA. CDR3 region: CASSPTGANYGYTF. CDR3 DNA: TGTGCCAGCAGCCCGACAGGGGCGAACTATGGCTACACCTTC. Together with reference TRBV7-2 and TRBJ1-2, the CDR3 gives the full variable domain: GAGVSQSPSNKVTEKGKDVELRCDPISGHTALYWYRQSLGQGLEFLIYFQGNSAPDKSGLPSDRFSAERTGGSVSTLTIQRTQQEDSAVYLCASSPTGANYGYTFGSGTRLTVV.

The CDR3 coding sequence is TGTGCCAGCAGCGGCAGGGGACTATACGAGCAGTACTTC. It translates to CASSGRGLYEQYF. This chain links TRBV25-1 with TRBJ2-7, with D perhaps TRBD2 (7 bases). Trimming took off 6 bases at V and 4 bases at J, with 13 bases between the two ends. Germline values: CDR1 MGHDK, CDR2 SYGVNS. CDR3 length: 13 residues.

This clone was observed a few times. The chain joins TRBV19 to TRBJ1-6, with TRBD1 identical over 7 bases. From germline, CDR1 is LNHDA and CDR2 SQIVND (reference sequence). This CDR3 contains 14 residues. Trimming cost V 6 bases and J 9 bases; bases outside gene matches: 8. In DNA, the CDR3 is TGTGCCAGTAGGAGAAACAGGGGCCCTTCACCCCTCCACTTT. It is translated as CASRRNRGPSPLHF.

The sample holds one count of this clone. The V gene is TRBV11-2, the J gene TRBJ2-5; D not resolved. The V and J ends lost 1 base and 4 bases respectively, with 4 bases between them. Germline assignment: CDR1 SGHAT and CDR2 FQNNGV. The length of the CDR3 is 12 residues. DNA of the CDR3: TGTGCCAGCAGCTTAGCAGGAGAGACCCAGTACTTC. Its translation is CASSLAGETQYF.

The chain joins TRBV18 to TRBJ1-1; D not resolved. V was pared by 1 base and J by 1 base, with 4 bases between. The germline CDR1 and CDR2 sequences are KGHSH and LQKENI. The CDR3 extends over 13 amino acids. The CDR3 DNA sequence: TGTGCCAGCTCACCACTACAGAACACTGAAGCTTTCTTT. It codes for CASSPLQNTEAFF.

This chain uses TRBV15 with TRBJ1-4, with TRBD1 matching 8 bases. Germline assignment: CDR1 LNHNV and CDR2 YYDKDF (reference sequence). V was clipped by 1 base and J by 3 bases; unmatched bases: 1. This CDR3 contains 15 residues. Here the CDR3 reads CATSRGTGSNEKLFF. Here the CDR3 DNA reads TGTGCCACCAGCAGAGGGACAGGGTCTAATGAAAAACTGTTTTTT.

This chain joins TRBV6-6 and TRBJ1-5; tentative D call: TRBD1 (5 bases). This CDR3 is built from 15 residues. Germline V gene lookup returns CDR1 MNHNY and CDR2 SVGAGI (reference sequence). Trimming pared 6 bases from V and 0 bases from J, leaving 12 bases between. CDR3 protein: CASRPGGYSNQPQHF. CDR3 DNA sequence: TGTGCCAGCAGGCCCGGGGGTTATAGCAATCAGCCCCAGCATTTT.

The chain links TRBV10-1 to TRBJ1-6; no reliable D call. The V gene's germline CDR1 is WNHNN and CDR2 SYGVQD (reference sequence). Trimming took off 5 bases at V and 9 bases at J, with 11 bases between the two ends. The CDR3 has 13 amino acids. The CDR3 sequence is CASSNGPVSPLHF. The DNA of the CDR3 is TGCGCCAGCAGTAATGGGCCAGTTTCACCCCTCCACTTT.

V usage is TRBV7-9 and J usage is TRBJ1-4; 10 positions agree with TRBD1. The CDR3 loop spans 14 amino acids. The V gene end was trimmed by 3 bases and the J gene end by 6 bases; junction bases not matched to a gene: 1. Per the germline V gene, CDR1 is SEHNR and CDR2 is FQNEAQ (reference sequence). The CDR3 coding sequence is TGTGCCAGCAGCTTCGGACAGGGGGATGAAAAACTGTTTTTT. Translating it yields CASSFGQGDEKLFF.

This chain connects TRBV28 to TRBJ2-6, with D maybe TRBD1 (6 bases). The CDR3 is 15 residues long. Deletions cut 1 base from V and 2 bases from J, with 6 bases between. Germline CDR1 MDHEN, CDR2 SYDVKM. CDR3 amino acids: CASSLSGAGANVLTF. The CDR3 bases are TGTGCCAGCAGTTTATCAGGGGCTGGGGCCAACGTCCTGACTTTC.

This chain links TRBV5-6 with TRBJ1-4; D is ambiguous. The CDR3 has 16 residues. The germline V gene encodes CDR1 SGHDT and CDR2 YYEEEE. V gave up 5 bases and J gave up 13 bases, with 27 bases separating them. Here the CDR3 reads CASSSKYAVQLTRLFF. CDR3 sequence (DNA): TGTGCCAGCAGTTCGAAGTACGCCGTGCAGTTAACCAGACTGTTTTTT.